Listed here are 2 T cell receptor beta chains from one sample, sequenced in a study of T-cell reconstitution after alpha-beta-depleted transplantation in children. Library preparation (for TCRbeta) was performed with unique molecular identifiers. TCRdb ran MiXCR on the PCR reads and lists one entry per CDR3 protein. The repertoire holds roughly 610,000 distinct CDR3 sequences, about 10% seen once, with roughly 4% in the top ten. Sample: PBMCs from the stem cell graft donor, taken from the stem cell graft. These receptors all come from a human donor who donated a stem cell graft to a child with acute myeloid leukemia.

This clonotype was detected ten times or more. The genes are TRBV12-3 or TRBV12-4 and TRBJ2-3, with D hard to call. This CDR3 has 14 amino acids. The V and J ends lost 5 bases and 4 bases respectively, with 13 bases between them. CDR3 sequence reads: CASSPAERADTQYF. The CDR3 coding sequence is TGTGCCAGCAGTCCCGCGGAAAGGGCAGATACGCAGTATTTT.

The chain joins TRBV5-6 to TRBJ1-2, with 7 bases lining up with TRBD1. Germline V gene data show CDR1 as SGHDT and CDR2 as YYEEEE. The CDR3 extends over 15 amino acids. V was clipped by 4 bases and J by 3 bases; unmatched bases: 9. CDR3 amino acids: CASSVGADRDYGYTF. The CDR3 DNA reads as TGTGCCAGCAGCGTAGGGGCTGACAGGGACTATGGCTACACCTTC. Combining the CDR3 with reference TRBV5-6 and TRBJ1-2 gives the whole variable domain DAGVTQSPTHLIKTRGQQVTLRCSPKSGHDTVSWYQQALGQGPQFIFQYYEEEERQRGNFPDRFSGHQFPNYSSELNVNALLLGDSALYLCASSVGADRDYGYTFGSGTRLTVV.